These 25 T cell receptor beta chains were sequenced from one sample in a study of OX40 agonist ivuxolimab in advanced cancers. The protocol was immunoSEQ multiplex PCR, while the TCRdb copy is restricted to in-frame clones and leaves out a portion. The sample lists over 95,000 clones, around 90% occurring once. The material sequenced was CD4+ or CD8+ T cells sorted from blood, taken in a trial of the OX40 agonist ivuxolimab. These receptor sequences come from an adult with an advanced solid tumor such as melanoma, head and neck, liver or kidney cancer.

J is TRBJ2-4 and V is TRBV28, with D hard to call. Germline V CDR1 and CDR2: MDHEN, SYDVKM. This CDR3 has 12 residues. The ends were cut back, 1 base at V and 8 bases at J, with 6 bases in the middle. CDR3 protein: CASSLYVHIQYF. CDR3 nucleotides: TGTGCCAGCAGTTTATATGTGCACATTCAGTACTTC.

This clone was observed a single time. The chain uses TRBV29-1 and TRBJ1-1, with no clear D. V gave up 7 bases and J gave up 0 bases, with 9 bases separating them. Germline V gene data show CDR1 as SQVTM and CDR2 as ANQGSEA. CDR3 size: 12 residues. The DNA of the CDR3 is TGCAGCGGAGGACGGGTGAACACTGAAGCTTTCTTT. It encodes CSGGRVNTEAFF. The full variable domain, in which reference TRBV29-1 and TRBJ1-1 provide the parts outside the CDR3, is SAVISQKPSRDICQRGTSLTIQCQVDSQVTMMFWYRQQPGQSLTLIATANQGSEATYESGFVIDKFPISRPNLTFSTLTVSNMSPEDSSIYLCSGGRVNTEAFFGQGTRLTVV.

The chain recombines TRBV11-2 with TRBJ2-2; tentatively, D is TRBD1 or TRBD2 (5 bases each). This CDR3 is 13 amino acids long. Per the germline V gene, CDR1 is SGHAT and CDR2 is FQNNGV. The germline V and J ends were trimmed by 4 bases and 6 bases, with 9 bases remaining between them. CDR3 DNA: TGTGCCAGCAGCTCTTTGGGGGCCGGGGAGCTGTTTTTT. Translated: CASSSLGAGELFF.

The chain is built from TRBV11-3 and TRBJ1-5, with D possibly TRBD1 on 6 matching bases. The CDR3 sequence is 15 residues long. Germline V CDR1 and CDR2: SGHNT, YENEEA. V lost 5 bases to trimming and J lost 6 bases, with 17 bases between them. The chain's CDR3 is CASSQHSGGTQPQHF. The CDR3 DNA reads as TGTGCCAGCAGCCAGCATTCCGGGGGCACTCAGCCCCAGCATTTT. The whole variable domain, filled in from reference TRBV11-3 and TRBJ1-5, reads EAGVVQSPRYKIIEKKQPVAFWCNPISGHNTLYWYLQNLGQGPELLIRYENEEAVDDSQLPKDRFSAERLKGVDSTLKIQPAELGDSAVYLCASSQHSGGTQPQHFGDGTRLSIL.

This chain uses TRBV7-2 with TRBJ1-2; 7 nucleotides line up with TRBD1. The V segment lost 9 bases and the J segment 12 bases; nucleotides outside the gene matches: 22. CDR1 SGHTA and CDR2 FQGNSA come from the germline V gene. The CDR3 runs to 15 residues. CDR3 region: CASLQRDSSYGLDTF. CDR3 nucleotide sequence: TGTGCCAGTCTTCAAAGGGACAGCTCTTATGGGCTAGACACCTTC. The whole variable domain, filled in from reference TRBV7-2 and TRBJ1-2, reads GAGVSQSPSNKVTEKGKDVELRCDPISGHTALYWYRQSLGQGLEFLIYFQGNSAPDKSGLPSDRFSAERTGGSVSTLTIQRTQQEDSAVYLCASLQRDSSYGLDTFGSGTRLTVV.

The gene calls are TRBV9 and TRBJ2-5; 8 bases map to TRBD2. Per germline, CDR1 SGDLS and CDR2 YYNGEE. This CDR3 comprises 14 residues. The ends lost 3 bases at V and 3 bases at J; junction bases unmatched: 4. This chain's CDR3 is CASSGGGPEETQYF. The CDR3 DNA follows: TGTGCCAGCAGCGGCGGGGGGCCCGAAGAGACCCAGTACTTC. Variable domain in full (rest from reference TRBV9 and TRBJ2-5): DSGVTQTPKHLITATGQRVTLRCSPRSGDLSVYWYQQSLDQGLQFLIQYYNGEERAKGNILERFSAQQFPDLHSELNLSSLELGDSALYFCASSGGGPEETQYFGPGTRLLVL.

The V call is TRBV21-1, the J call TRBJ2-7. TRBV21-1 is termed a pseudogene. The CDR3 runs to 19 residues. The CDR3 loop is CASSSPAGEVRSGEVQQYF. The CDR3 bases are TGTGCCAGCAGCAGTCCGGCAGGGGAGGTTCGCTCGGGGGAGGTTCAGCAGTACTTC.

The chain is built from TRBV29-1 and TRBJ2-2, with D uncertain. CDR3 length: 14 residues. The ends were cut back, 5 bases at V and 0 bases at J, with 10 bases in the middle. Germline V gene sequence: CDR1 SQVTM, CDR2 ANQGSEA. CDR3 coding DNA: TGCAGCGTTAAGACCTATCCGAACACCGGGGAGCTGTTTTTT. It encodes CSVKTYPNTGELFF.

The J gene is TRBJ1-5, the V gene TRBV6-5; D is uncertain. From germline, CDR1 is MNHEY and CDR2 SVGAGI. The V gene lost 11 bases and the J gene lost 2 bases, with 16 bases spanning the gap. This CDR3 spans 14 amino acids. DNA of the CDR3: TGTGCCGTCTCTGAGGGAGAGGGCAATCAGCCCCAGCATTTT. Translating gives CAVSEGEGNQPQHF.

The chain has TRBV19 and TRBJ2-5; no firm D call. CDR1 and CDR2 from the germline V gene are LNHDA and SQIVND (reference sequence). V was clipped by 3 bases and J by 5 bases, with 10 bases between them. There are 13 residues in the CDR3. The DNA for the CDR3 is TGTGCCAGTAGTATGAACATTGTGGAGACCCAGTACTTC. This translates into CASSMNIVETQYF.

The chain couples TRBV7-8 to TRBJ2-5; TRBD1 might be the D (5 bases). Trimming left V 3 bases short and J 1 base short, with 9 bases between. The CDR3 runs to 14 residues. From germline, CDR1 is SGHVS and CDR2 FQNEAQ. In nucleotides, the CDR3 is TGTGCCAGCAGCTTCTTGGACACCCAAGAGACCCAGTACTTC. This encodes CASSFLDTQETQYF.

The rearrangement links TRBV11-2 to TRBJ1-1; D is ambiguous. The germline V and J ends were trimmed by 1 base and 3 bases, with 6 bases remaining between them. The CDR3 loop spans 13 amino acids. CDR1 SGHAT and CDR2 FQNNGV come from the germline V gene. The CDR3 DNA reads TGTGCCAGCAGCTTAGTGGTTCACACTGAAGCTTTCTTT. Protein sequence: CASSLVVHTEAFF. Combining the CDR3 with reference TRBV11-2 and TRBJ1-1 gives the whole variable domain EAGVAQSPRYKIIEKRQSVAFWCNPISGHATLYWYQQILGQGPKLLIQFQNNGVVDDSQLPKDRFSAERLKGVDSTLKIQPAKLEDSAVYLCASSLVVHTEAFFGQGTRLTVV.

This clone was seen more than once but under ten times. The chain has TRBV2 and TRBJ1-4; D is ambiguous. V was shortened by 7 bases and J by 8 bases, with 5 bases between the two germline ends. CDR1 and CDR2 (germline): SNHLY, FYNNEI. The CDR3 is 10 amino acids. CDR3: CASKMEKLFF. CDR3 DNA sequence: TGTGCCAGCAAAATGGAAAAACTGTTTTTT.

V usage is TRBV9 and J usage is TRBJ2-5; 7 bases are shared with TRBD2. V lost 4 bases and J lost 1; bases outside the gene matches: 4. CDR1 and CDR2 from the germline V gene are SGDLS and YYNGEE. The CDR3 has 14 residues. The CDR3 loop is CASSLGTTQETQYF. The CDR3 DNA is TGTGCCAGCAGCCTTGGGACTACCCAAGAGACCCAGTACTTC.

The rearrangement links TRBV28 to TRBJ1-6, with TRBD1 identical over 9 bases. The CDR3 is 16 amino acids. CDR1 is MDHEN, CDR2 SYDVKM, per germline. The V gene end was trimmed by 6 bases and the J gene end by 5 bases; junction bases not matched to a gene: 8. Written as DNA, the CDR3 is TGTGCCAGCAGGACCGGGACAGGGACCCATAATTCACCCCTCCACTTT. Residues: CASRTGTGTHNSPLHF.

This clone has only one observation. The chain is built from TRBV6-5 and TRBJ2-3; TRBD2 agrees at 12 bases. The CDR3 consists of 16 residues. Germline lookup yields CDR1 MNHEY and CDR2 SVGAGI. V shed 2 bases and J 5 bases; nucleotides not matched to a gene: 5. The CDR3 DNA reads as TGTGCCAGCAGTTACACTAGCGGGGGGCCTGGAGATACGCAGTATTTT. It codes for CASSYTSGGPGDTQYF.

As for this clone: One end of the junction fails to match germline, which may point to a read error. The chain recombines TRBV6-1 with TRBJ1-1, with a weak D call TRBD1 (6 bases). Per germline, CDR1 MNHNS and CDR2 SASEGT. The length of the CDR3 is 15 residues. CDR3 residues: CASTEGGRGNTEAFF. Here the CDR3 DNA reads TGTGCCAGCACTGAAGGGGGGAGAGGGAACACTGAAGCTTTCTTT.

The chain links TRBV2 to TRBJ2-3, with D maybe TRBD1 (5 bases). Germline CDR1 SNHLY, CDR2 FYNNEI. CDR3 length: 13 residues. V lost 3 bases and J lost 2, with 6 bases in between. The CDR3 loop is CASSDRVTDTQYF. The DNA of the CDR3 is TGTGCCAGCAGTGACAGGGTCACAGATACGCAGTATTTT.

This clone was detected a few times. V and J are TRBV7-6 and TRBJ2-5; D is uncertain. The germline gives CDR1 SGHVS, CDR2 FNYEAQ. The CDR3 has 14 residues. Trimming took 5 bases from V and 3 from J, leaving 13 bases between them. The CDR3 nucleotides are TGTGCCAGCAGCCCCGGACCGCTAAAAGAGACCCAGTACTTC. Its translation is CASSPGPLKETQYF.

This clone was seen a single time. The chain recombines TRBV5-4 with TRBJ2-7; the D is unclear. This CDR3 has 13 residues. Per germline, CDR1 SGHNT and CDR2 YYREEE (reference sequence). V was clipped by 4 bases and J by 3 bases, with 11 bases between them. CDR3 region: CASSQDGYYEQYF. For the CDR3, the DNA is TGTGCCAGCAGCCAAGACGGATACTACGAGCAGTACTTC.

The chain employs TRBV15 and TRBJ2-7; possibly TRBD1 for D (6 bases). The CDR3 contains 12 residues. From germline, CDR1 is LNHNV and CDR2 YYDKDF (reference sequence). Trimming pared 8 bases from V and 5 bases from J, leaving 13 bases between. The CDR3 reads CATPNRENEQYF. The DNA of the CDR3 is TGTGCCACCCCCAACAGGGAAAACGAGCAGTACTTC.

CDR3 sequence (DNA): TGTGCCAGCAGTACAACAGGGGACTCCTACGAGCAGTACTTC. Translation gives CASSTTGDSYEQYF. The chain employs TRBV28 and TRBJ2-7, with 7 bases that match TRBD1. The CDR3 covers 14 residues. Germline lookup yields CDR1 MDHEN and CDR2 SYDVKM. With V trimmed by 5 bases and J by 0 bases, 4 bases remained unmatched.

The chain carries TRBV6-5 and TRBJ2-2; tentative D call: TRBD1 (6 bases). The V gene's germline CDR1 is MNHEY and CDR2 SVGAGI. The CDR3 consists of 15 residues. The V end was cut by 6 bases, the J end by 1 base, with 12 bases between. CDR3 sequence (DNA): TGTGCCAGCAGCTGGGGGCAGGTGAACACCGGGGAGCTGTTTTTT. Translation: CASSWGQVNTGELFF.

This rearrangement joins TRBV5-1 to TRBJ2-1; 7 bases fit TRBD2. The CDR3 is 14 residues long. Germline CDR1 and CDR2: SGHRS and YFSETQ. The V gene end was trimmed by 4 bases and the J gene end by 7 bases; junction bases not matched to a gene: 8. CDR3 sequence (DNA): TGCGCCAGCAGCGTCAGCGGGGTGTCGAATGAGCAGTTCTTC. Encoded protein: CASSVSGVSNEQFF.

DNA for the CDR3: TGTGCCAGCAGTGGTTGGGACAGGGACTACGAGCAGTACTTC. Residues: CASSGWDRDYEQYF. The rearrangement uses TRBV2 and TRBJ2-7; 9 bases are shared with TRBD1. Looked up from germline, CDR1 is SNHLY and CDR2 is FYNNEI. There are 14 residues in the CDR3. Trimming took 4 bases from V and 3 from J; bases not matched to a gene: 4.